This T cell receptor beta chain was sequenced in a study of T cells after yellow fever vaccination. MiXCR was run by TCRdb on the 5' RACE reads, yielding one entry per CDR3 protein. The sample includes some 70,000 distinct CDR3 sequences, over 6.5% seen only once; the top ten take roughly 35%. This CDR3 has 15 residues. Trimming removed 8 bases at V and 0 bases at J, with 13 bases between. The sample here was CD8+ T cells sorted from PBMCs, taken roughly 47 days after the first yellow fever vaccination. The chain has TRBV12-3 or TRBV12-4 and TRBJ2-2, with D possibly matching TRBD1 (5 bases). The receptor's source is a man aged 18 to 30 who received the YFV17D yellow fever vaccine. CDR3 nucleotide sequence: TGTGCCAGCGGTTCAGGGCTTCCGAACACCGGGGAGCTGTTTTTT. Its protein product is CASGSGLPNTGELFF.